The 13 T cell receptor beta chains below come from one sample, sequenced in a study of shared clonotypes between healthy human individuals. Using immunoSEQ multiplex PCR, the repertoire was profiled, and TCRdb retains in-frame clones only, with some absent. The sample includes 2 million to 2.5 million clones, nearly 97% seen only once; the top ten take approximately 0.13%. The source material was naive CD4+ T cells sorted from blood. As to subset: CD45RA+ positively selected. These receptors came from a young man in good health.

J is TRBJ2-3 and V is TRBV6-5; no clear D. The V end was cut by 5 bases, the J end by 0 bases, with 9 bases between. The CDR3 sequence is 14 residues long. CDR1 and CDR2 from the germline V gene are MNHEY and SVGAGI. In DNA, the CDR3 is TGTGCCAGCAGTCGCTTTTTCAGCACAGATACGCAGTATTTT. This gives the protein CASSRFFSTDTQYF.

V gene TRBV5-1 combines with J gene TRBJ2-1; D is undetermined. Germline-derived CDR1 and CDR2 are SGHRS and YFSETQ. V lost 0 bases to trimming and J lost 5 bases, with 12 bases between them. The CDR3 has 15 amino acids. The CDR3 loop reads CASSLGQIANNEQFF. CDR3 sequence (DNA): TGCGCCAGCAGCTTGGGACAAATAGCAAACAATGAGCAGTTCTTC. The whole variable domain, remainder taken from reference TRBV5-1 and TRBJ2-1, is KAGVTQTPRYLIKTRGQQVTLSCSPISGHRSVSWYQQTPGQGLQFLFEYFSETQRNKGNFPGRFSGRQFSNSRSEMNVSTLELGDSALYLCASSLGQIANNEQFFGPGTRLTVL.

The rearrangement joins TRBV19 to TRBJ1-5; D ambiguous. There are 13 residues in the CDR3. CDR1 is LNHDA, CDR2 SQIVND, per germline (reference sequence). Trimming pared 5 bases from V and 3 bases from J, leaving 8 bases between. CDR3 DNA sequence: TGTGCCAGTAGTCTCCAGTACAATCAGCCCCAGCATTTT. Translation: CASSLQYNQPQHF.

The chain uses TRBV5-1 and TRBJ2-5, with a tentative D call TRBD2 (6 bases). Germline loops: CDR1 SGHRS, CDR2 YFSETQ. The CDR3 extends over 16 amino acids. The V end lost 0 bases, the J end lost 3 bases, and 15 bases lay between the germline ends. The DNA of the CDR3 is TGCGCCAGCAGCTTGGAAATGACTAGGCCAAAAGAGACCCAGTACTTC. Translation: CASSLEMTRPKETQYF.

This clone was counted a single time. V usage is TRBV10-3 and J usage is TRBJ2-7; 7 positions agree with TRBD1. CDR1 is ENHRY and CDR2 is SYGVKD in the germline V gene. The CDR3 contains 15 residues. With 6 bases clipped from V and 0 bases from J, the junction kept 8 bases outside the gene matches. CDR3 coding DNA: TGTGCCATCAGCCCGGGACAGTTTTACTCCTACGAGCAGTACTTC. This translates into CAISPGQFYSYEQYF.

Worth noting for this clone: Other DNA sequences in this specimen translate into the identical CDR3. The V call is TRBV9, the J call TRBJ2-6, with D tentatively TRBD1 (5 bases). Trimming left V 4 bases short and J 2 bases short, with 10 bases between. The germline V gene has CDR1 SGDLS and CDR2 YYNGEE. CDR3 length: 15 residues. CDR3 loop: CASSPQGPGANVLTF. As DNA, the CDR3 is TGTGCCAGCAGCCCTCAGGGCCCTGGGGCCAACGTCCTGACTTTC.

V gene TRBV11-2 combines with J gene TRBJ2-6, with D tentatively TRBD1 (5 bases). This CDR3 spans 16 amino acids. V was pared by 2 bases and J by 2 bases, with 10 bases between. CDR1 is SGHAT, CDR2 FQNNGV, per germline. CDR3 sequence: CASSLSSGTGANVLTF. CDR3 coding DNA: TGTGCCAGCAGCTTAAGTTCAGGGACTGGGGCCAACGTCCTGACTTTC.

This clone was detected only once. The chain has TRBV6-1 and TRBJ2-3, with 8 bases matching TRBD1. V trimming: 4 bases; J trimming: 5 bases; junction bases outside the gene matches: 2. Per the germline V gene, CDR1 is MNHNS and CDR2 is SASEGT. CDR3 size: 13 residues. The CDR3 reads CASSVRGQDTQYF. The DNA of the CDR3 is TGTGCCAGCAGTGTCAGGGGGCAAGATACGCAGTATTTT.

The rearrangement joins TRBV4-1 to TRBJ1-6; D remains ambiguous. Germline V lookup: CDR1 MGHRA, CDR2 YSYEKL. Trimming removed 0 bases from V and 9 bases from J, with 6 bases in between. CDR3 length: 13 residues. In DNA, the CDR3 is TGCGCCAGCAGCCAAGATCGGGTTTCACCCCTCCACTTT. Residues: CASSQDRVSPLHF.

This clone is a singleton in its sample. This sequence joins TRBV7-9 and TRBJ2-1; 7 nucleotides align to TRBD1. The V and J ends lost 5 bases and 0 bases, in that order; junction bases with no gene match: 7. CDR1 is SEHNR, CDR2 FQNEAQ, per germline (reference sequence). The CDR3 is 16 residues long. CDR3 amino acids: CASSDRGQDSYNEQFF. CDR3 bases: TGTGCCAGCAGCGATAGAGGACAGGACTCCTACAATGAGCAGTTCTTC.

The V gene is TRBV4-3, the J gene TRBJ2-5; perhaps D is TRBD1 or TRBD2 (7 bases each). The CDR3 loop spans 16 amino acids. CDR1 is LGHNA, CDR2 YSLEER, per germline. The V end was cut by 3 bases, the J end by 2 bases, with 16 bases between. CDR3 sequence reads: CASSQEAGQRQETQYF. CDR3 nucleotides: TGCGCCAGCAGCCAGGAAGCGGGACAGAGGCAAGAGACCCAGTACTTC.

This clone has just one count. CDR3 loop: CASSSTPGQGRDTQYF. The CDR3 DNA reads TGTGCCAGCAGCTCGACCCCGGGACAGGGGAGAGATACGCAGTATTTT. The gene calls are TRBV7-9 and TRBJ2-3; 10 bases line up with TRBD1. Germline-derived CDR1 and CDR2 are SEHNR and FQNEAQ (reference sequence). Losses at the gene ends were 4 bases for V and 5 bases for J; bases not matched to a gene: 9. CDR3 length: 16 amino acids.

A note on this clone: One junction end does not reproduce the germline sequence, and a read error may be involved. This sequence joins TRBV7-7 and TRBJ2-5; D is possibly TRBD1 (5 bases). From germline, CDR1 is SSHAT and CDR2 FNYEAQ (reference sequence). The CDR3 runs to 14 residues. Written as DNA, the CDR3 is TGTGCTAGCAGCTTAGGGGCACTTCAAGAGACCCAGTACTTC. The encoded protein is CASSLGALQETQYF.